Reported below is one T cell receptor (beta chain). TCRdb's table, derived via immunoSEQ multiplex PCR, lists solely in-frame clones and lacks some. The sample shows more than 45,000 clones, around 90% of them seen only once. The CDR3 length is 14 residues. Trimming left V 2 bases short and J 3 bases short, with 13 bases between. Germline CDR1 reads GTSNPN; CDR2 reads SVGIG (reference sequence). The data derive from a study of control samples from healthy donors and cancer patients. V usage is TRBV30 and J usage is TRBJ1-2, with D uncertain. What was sequenced was PBMCs. The TCR comes from a man aged 30 to 39 with colorectal cancer. The CDR3 DNA reads as TGTGCCTGGAGTTCTTATACGAGCGACTATGGCTACACCTTC. This gives the protein CAWSSYTSDYGYTF. Variable domain in full (rest from reference TRBV30 and TRBJ1-2): SQTIHQWPATLVQPVGSPLSLECTVEGTSNPNLYWYRQAAGRGLQLLFYSVGIGQISSEVPQNLSASRPQDRQFILSSKKLLLSDSGFYLCAWSSYTSDYGYTFGSGTRLTVV.